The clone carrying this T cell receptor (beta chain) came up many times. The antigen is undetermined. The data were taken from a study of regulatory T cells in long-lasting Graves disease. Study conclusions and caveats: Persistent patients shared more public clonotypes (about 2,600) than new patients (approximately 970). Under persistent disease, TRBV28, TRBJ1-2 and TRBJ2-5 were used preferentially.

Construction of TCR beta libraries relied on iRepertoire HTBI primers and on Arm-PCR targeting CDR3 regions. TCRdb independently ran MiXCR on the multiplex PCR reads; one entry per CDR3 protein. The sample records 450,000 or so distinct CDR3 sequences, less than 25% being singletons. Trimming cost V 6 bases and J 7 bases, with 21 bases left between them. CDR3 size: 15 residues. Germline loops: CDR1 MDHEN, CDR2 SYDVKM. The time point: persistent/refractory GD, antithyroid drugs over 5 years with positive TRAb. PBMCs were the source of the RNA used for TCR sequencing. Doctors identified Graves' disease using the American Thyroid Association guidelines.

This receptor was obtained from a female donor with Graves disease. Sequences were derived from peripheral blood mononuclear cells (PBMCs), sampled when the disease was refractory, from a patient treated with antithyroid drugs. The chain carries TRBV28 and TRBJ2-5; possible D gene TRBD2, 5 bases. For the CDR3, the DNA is TGTGCCAGCAGCCGCCTAACAGCCTCTCGGGGGACCCAGTACTTC. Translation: CASSRLTASRGTQYF.